A single sample is the source of the 15 T cell receptor beta chains below, sequenced in a study of CD8+ T cells in alopecia areata. Isolated RNA was reverse transcribed into cDNA used as the sequencing template. Measured with immunoSEQ multiplex PCR; TCRdb has only the in-frame clones, and not every one. The top ten clones hold 5% to 6% of a sample with 180,000 or so clones, 55% to 70% of them seen once. Treatment meaning: oral pan-JAK inhibitor, 5-10 mg twice daily. The source was CD4+ T cells sorted from blood, collected at week 24, from a patient treated with tofacitinib. These receptors all stem from a human donor with alopecia areata.

The chain combines TRBV9 with TRBJ2-7; D unclear. V lost 2 bases and J 7 bases, leaving 16 bases between the germline ends. Germline V gene lookup returns CDR1 SGDLS and CDR2 YYNGEE. This CDR3 is built from 14 residues. The CDR3 bases are TGTGCCAGCAGCGTCCACCCTGCAGGTGGTGAGCAGTACTTC. Protein: CASSVHPAGGEQYF.

This clone was observed a handful of times. The rearrangement uses TRBV6-1 and TRBJ1-6; D ambiguous. CDR1 MNHNS and CDR2 SASEGT come from the germline V gene. V lost 0 bases to trimming and J lost 8 bases, with 8 bases between them. The CDR3 runs 14 residues. CDR3 coding DNA: TGTGCCAGCAGTGAAGCGGGAGCGGATTCACCCCTCCACTTT. This sequence encodes CASSEAGADSPLHF.

This clone was counted a few times. The V call is TRBV19, the J call TRBJ2-7; 7 nucleotides line up with TRBD2. Germline V gives CDR1 LNHDA, CDR2 SQIVND (reference sequence). V gave up 5 bases and J gave up 6 bases; unmatched junction bases: 10. This CDR3 is 14 amino acids long. The CDR3 spells CASSSAAGTSEQYF. In DNA form, the CDR3 reads TGTGCCAGTAGTTCGGCAGCGGGAACGTCCGAGCAGTACTTC.

This chain uses TRBV2 with TRBJ1-1, with 8 bases that match TRBD1. Germline trimming cut 4 bases from V and 5 bases from J; bases unmatched to any gene: 9. Germline V lookup: CDR1 SNHLY, CDR2 FYNNEI. The CDR3 runs to 15 residues. The CDR3 loop reads CASSGGQGDVTEAFF. CDR3 sequence (DNA): TGTGCCAGCAGTGGCGGACAGGGTGATGTGACTGAAGCTTTCTTT.

This clone was detected a few times. The V gene is TRBV29-1, the J gene TRBJ2-3; D is unresolved. Trimming took 3 bases from V and 4 from J, leaving 20 bases between them. The germline V gene encodes CDR1 SQVTM and CDR2 ANQGSEA. The CDR3 is 16 amino acids. In nucleotides, the CDR3 is TGCAGCGTTGAGGACCGGTTACAACACACTGCAGATACGCAGTATTTT. It specifies CSVEDRLQHTADTQYF.

The J gene is TRBJ1-4, the V gene TRBV27; D is ambiguous. This CDR3 is built from 13 residues. V shed 3 bases and J shed 5 bases, with 7 bases lying between them. Germline CDR1 reads MNHEY; CDR2 reads SMNVEV (reference sequence). The CDR3 spells CASSLVGNEKLFF. The CDR3 coding sequence is TGTGCCAGCAGTTTGGTGGGGAATGAAAAACTGTTTTTT.

This clone was seen a handful of times. J is TRBJ1-1 and V is TRBV9; D ambiguous. This CDR3 has 11 amino acids. Germline CDR1 reads SGDLS; CDR2 reads YYNGEE. The V end lost 3 bases, the J end lost 14 bases, and 14 bases lay between the germline ends. Here the CDR3 reads CASSGRGIHFF. In nucleotides, the CDR3 is TGTGCCAGCAGCGGCCGGGGAATACACTTCTTT.

A few counts support this clone. This chain links TRBV27 with TRBJ2-1; 7 nucleotides align to TRBD2. Trimming at V came to 4 bases and at J to 5 bases, leaving 8 bases not matched to a gene. This CDR3 contains 15 residues. Germline CDR1 reads MNHEY; CDR2 reads SMNVEV (reference sequence). CDR3 amino acids: CASSSAGASHNEQFF. In DNA form, the CDR3 reads TGTGCCAGCAGTTCTGCGGGAGCATCACACAATGAGCAGTTCTTC.

This chain joins TRBV10-3 and TRBJ1-2; weak D call: TRBD1 (5 bases). CDR1 is ENHRY and CDR2 is SYGVKD in the germline V gene. This CDR3 spans 16 amino acids. Trimming stripped 6 bases from V and 0 bases from J, with 17 bases between. This chain's CDR3 is CAISPTGTQANYGYTF. DNA of the CDR3: TGTGCCATCAGCCCCACCGGGACTCAGGCTAACTATGGCTACACCTTC.

The CDR3 bases are TGTGCCAGCAGGGGGGGACAGGGAGATACGCAGTATTTT. The encoded protein is CASRGGQGDTQYF. The V gene is TRBV25-1, the J gene TRBJ2-3; 9 bases align to TRBD1. The germline V gene has CDR1 MGHDK and CDR2 SYGVNS. V was pared by 6 bases and J by 5 bases, with 3 bases of the junction left unmatched. This CDR3 is 13 amino acids long.

This clone was counted a few times. The chain links TRBV29-1 to TRBJ2-3, with 10 bases matching TRBD2. Germline loops: CDR1 SQVTM, CDR2 ANQGSEA. With V trimmed by 3 bases and J by 4 bases, 4 bases remained unmatched. The CDR3 runs 14 residues. Written as DNA, the CDR3 is TGCAGCGTTGACGGCAGCGGGGGGGCAGATACGCAGTATTTT. This translates into CSVDGSGGADTQYF.

Many counts were recorded for this clone. V and J are TRBV5-4 and TRBJ2-1, with TRBD2 matching 13 bases. The V gene end was trimmed by 3 bases and the J gene end by 9 bases; junction bases not matched to a gene: 6. The CDR3 runs 15 residues. The germline gives CDR1 SGHNT, CDR2 YYREEE (reference sequence). CDR3 bases: TGTGCCAGCAGCTCAACTAGCGGGAGGGCCGCTGAGCAGTTCTTC. It encodes CASSSTSGRAAEQFF.

This clone was counted once. The genes are TRBV5-4 and TRBJ2-1, with a weak D call TRBD1 (7 bases). Germline-derived CDR1 and CDR2 are SGHNT and YYREEE (reference sequence). The CDR3 loop spans 13 amino acids. Trimming removed 1 base from V and 7 bases from J, with 9 bases in between. The DNA of the CDR3 is TGTGCCAGCAGCTTGCAGGGGGGAAATGAGCAGTTCTTC. Translation: CASSLQGGNEQFF.

The V and J genes are TRBV29-1 and TRBJ2-3, with D perhaps matching TRBD2 (6 bases). V was pared by 6 bases and J by 3 bases, with 25 bases between. CDR3 length: 17 residues. Germline V gene data show CDR1 as SQVTM and CDR2 as ANQGSEA. CDR3 residues: CSVELLADLDGTDTQYF. The CDR3 DNA follows: TGCAGCGTCGAACTATTAGCGGATCTGGATGGGACAGATACGCAGTATTTT.

This chain links TRBV30 with TRBJ2-4, with TRBD1 matching 7 bases. The CDR3 spans 16 residues. Trimming removed 0 bases from V and 3 bases from J; junction bases left unmatched: 8. Germline V gene lookup returns CDR1 GTSNPN and CDR2 SVGIG (reference sequence). The DNA of the CDR3 is TGTGCCTGGAGTGTAAAGGGGGCAGCGCTCAAAAACATTCAGTACTTC. Encoded protein: CAWSVKGAALKNIQYF.